The clone carrying this T cell receptor beta chain has just a few counts. Its antigen is unknown. Preparation of the TCRbeta library involved a method that used unique molecular identifiers. TCRdb processed the PCR reads anew with MiXCR; each CDR3 protein has one entry. The sample contains some 830,000 distinct CDR3 sequences, approximately 15% of which appear only once. This specimen comes from a study of T-cell reconstitution after alpha-beta-depleted transplantation in children. V was clipped by 1 base and J by 3 bases; unmatched bases: 4. CDR3 length: 16 amino acids. Per the germline V gene, CDR1 is KGHDR and CDR2 is SFDVKD. General study results and limits: The high TCRbeta diversity at day 60 in some patients came from surviving recipient T cells and thymic progenitors. A year had passed since transplant, and T-cell counts and diversity by then came mostly from newly produced T cells.

Sample: PBMCs, mostly from graft donor cells, taken 360 days after TCRalphabeta/CD19-depleted stem cell transplant. The sequence was collected from a male patient between 10 and 17 years old who had a stem cell transplant for acute lymphoblastic leukemia, so the T cells may come from the graft donor. The chain combines TRBV24-1 with TRBJ2-2, with 7 bases lining up with TRBD2. CDR3 region: CATSDLGLADTGELFF. CDR3 sequence (DNA): TGTGCCACCAGTGATTTAGGGCTAGCGGACACCGGGGAGCTGTTTTTT.